Following are 7 T cell receptor beta chains from one sample sequenced in a study of blood T cells in healthy people across ages. It was with a sample-barcoded 5' primer and a J-beta primer mix that a second PCR of about 6 to 12 cycles was run. TCRdb reprocessed the 5' RACE reads with MiXCR, giving one entry per CDR3 protein. Among some 1.7 million distinct CDR3 sequences, over 25% were seen once, and the ten largest hold 6.5% to 8.5%. What was sequenced was blood. The receptors originated from a young woman in good health.

V usage is TRBV20-1 and J usage is TRBJ1-5; a possible D gene is TRBD1 (5 bases). Trimming stripped 3 bases from V and 3 bases from J, with 15 bases between. Germline V gene sequence: CDR1 DFQATT, CDR2 SNEGSKA (reference sequence). The CDR3 runs 15 residues. Written as DNA, the CDR3 is TGCAGTGCTAGGAGGGACCGTAGCTTCAATCAGCCCCAGCATTTT. Protein: CSARRDRSFNQPQHF.

The table lists this clonotype with many counts. The chain recombines TRBV9 with TRBJ2-3, with 7 bases aligning to TRBD2. Germline V CDR1 and CDR2: SGDLS, YYNGEE. The CDR3 has 15 residues. V lost 4 bases to trimming and J lost 2 bases; unmatched junction nucleotides: 7. The CDR3 region has the DNA TGTGCCAGCAGCAGTTCAGCGGGAATCACAGATACGCAGTATTTT. It translates to CASSSSAGITDTQYF.

This clonotype was seen a handful of times. J is TRBJ1-2 and V is TRBV3-1; 10 bases fit TRBD1. This CDR3 contains 14 residues. In germline, CDR1 is LGHDT, CDR2 YNNKEL (reference sequence). V lost 0 bases and J lost 8; bases outside the gene matches: 3. The CDR3 bases are TGTGCCAGCAGCCAAGATGGACAGGGGGGAGGCTACACCTTC. Amino acid sequence: CASSQDGQGGGYTF.

This clonotype was seen many times. This chain links TRBV20-1 with TRBJ2-7; D is possibly TRBD2 (6 bases). V gave up 6 bases and J gave up 5 bases, with 20 bases separating them. Looked up from germline, CDR1 is DFQATT and CDR2 is SNEGSKA (reference sequence). This CDR3 is built from 14 residues. CDR3 loop: CSAMGRDLFNEQYF. The CDR3 DNA sequence: TGCAGTGCCATGGGAAGGGACTTATTCAACGAGCAGTACTTC.

This clonotype was observed at least ten times. The chain links TRBV5-1 to TRBJ2-1; 14 bases match TRBD2. Germline lookup yields CDR1 SGHRS and CDR2 YFSETQ. CDR3 length equals 16 residues. The V gene end was trimmed by 3 bases and the J gene end by 8 bases; junction bases not matched to a gene: 7. In DNA, the CDR3 is TGCGCCAGCAGCTGGAGTGGGACTAGCGGGGGTGATGAGCAGTTCTTC. Protein product: CASSWSGTSGGDEQFF.

This clonotype was counted a single time. The chain couples TRBV5-1 to TRBJ1-1; D gene uncertain. Looked up from germline, CDR1 is SGHRS and CDR2 is YFSETQ. The CDR3 totals 15 residues. Trimming cost V 4 bases and J 0 bases, with 13 bases left between them. CDR3 amino acids: CASSTSDAMNTEAFF. CDR3 DNA sequence: TGCGCCAGCAGCACCTCGGACGCCATGAACACTGAAGCTTTCTTT.

As for this clonotype: A read error may explain this, as a much larger clone is one base away. The chain recombines TRBV5-5 with TRBJ2-7; 7 nucleotides match TRBD2. The CDR3 runs 15 residues. The germline gives CDR1 SGHKS, CDR2 YYEKEE (reference sequence). The CDR3 here is CASSLLGGSSYERYF. DNA of the CDR3: TGTGCCAGCAGCTTGTTGGGGGGGAGCTCCTACGAGCGGTACTTC.